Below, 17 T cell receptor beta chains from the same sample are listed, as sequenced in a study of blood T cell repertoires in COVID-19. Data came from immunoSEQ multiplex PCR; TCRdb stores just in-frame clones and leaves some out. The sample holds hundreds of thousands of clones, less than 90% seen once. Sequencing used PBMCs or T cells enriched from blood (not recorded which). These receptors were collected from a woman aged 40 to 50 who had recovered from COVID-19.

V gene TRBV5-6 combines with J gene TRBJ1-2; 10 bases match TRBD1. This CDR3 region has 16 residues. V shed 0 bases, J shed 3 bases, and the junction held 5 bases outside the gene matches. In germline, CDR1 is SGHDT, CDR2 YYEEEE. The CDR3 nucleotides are TGTGCCAGCAGCTTGGATGTCGGGACAGGGGACTATGGCTACACCTTC. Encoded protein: CASSLDVGTGDYGYTF.

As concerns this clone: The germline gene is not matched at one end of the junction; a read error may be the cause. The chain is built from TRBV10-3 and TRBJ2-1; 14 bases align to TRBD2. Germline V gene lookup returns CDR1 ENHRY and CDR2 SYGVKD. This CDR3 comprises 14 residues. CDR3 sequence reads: CAISSGTSGSTVIF. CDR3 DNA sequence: TGTGCCATCAGCTCCGGGACTAGCGGGAGTACGGTGATCTTC.

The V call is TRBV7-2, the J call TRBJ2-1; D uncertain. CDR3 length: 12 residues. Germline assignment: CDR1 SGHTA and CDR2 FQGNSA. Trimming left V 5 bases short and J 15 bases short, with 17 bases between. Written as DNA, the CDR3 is TGTGCCAGCAGCCCGTCCTATACCTCGCTGTTCTTC. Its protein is CASSPSYTSLFF.

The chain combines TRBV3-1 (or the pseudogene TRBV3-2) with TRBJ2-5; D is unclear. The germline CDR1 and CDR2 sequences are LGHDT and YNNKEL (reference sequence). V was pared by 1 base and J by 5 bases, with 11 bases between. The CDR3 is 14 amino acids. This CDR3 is CASSQVLKWETQYF. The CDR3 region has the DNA TGTGCCAGCAGCCAAGTACTAAAGTGGGAGACCCAGTACTTC.

CDR3 loop: CASSLYGLDTDTQYF. Written as DNA, the CDR3 is TGTGCCAGCAGCTTGTACGGGTTGGACACAGATACGCAGTATTTT. V gene TRBV11-3 combines with J gene TRBJ2-3; D is unresolved. This CDR3 contains 15 residues. Germline V CDR1 and CDR2: SGHNT, YENEEA. Trimming pared 3 bases from V and 2 bases from J, leaving 12 bases between. Full variable domain (outside the CDR3, taken from reference TRBV11-3 and TRBJ2-3): EAGVVQSPRYKIIEKKQPVAFWCNPISGHNTLYWYLQNLGQGPELLIRYENEEAVDDSQLPKDRFSAERLKGVDSTLKIQPAELGDSAVYLCASSLYGLDTDTQYFGPGTRLTVL.

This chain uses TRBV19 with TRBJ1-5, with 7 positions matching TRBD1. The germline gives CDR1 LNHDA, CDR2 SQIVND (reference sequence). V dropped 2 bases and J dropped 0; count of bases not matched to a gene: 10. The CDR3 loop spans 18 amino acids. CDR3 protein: CASSISGQKYASNQPQHF. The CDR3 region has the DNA TGTGCCAGTAGTATATCGGGACAGAAATACGCTAGCAATCAGCCCCAGCATTTT.

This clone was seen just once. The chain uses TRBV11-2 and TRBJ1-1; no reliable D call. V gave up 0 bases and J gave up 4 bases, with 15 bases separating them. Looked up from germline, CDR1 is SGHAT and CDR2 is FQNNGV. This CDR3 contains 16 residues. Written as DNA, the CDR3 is TGTGCCAGCAGCTTAGATCCGTGGGCTGGGAGCACTGAAGCTTTCTTT. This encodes CASSLDPWAGSTEAFF.

CDR3 loop: CASSPRGTGDIQYF. In DNA form, the CDR3 reads TGTGCCAGCAGCCCTCGGGGGACAGGGGACATTCAGTACTTC. V gene TRBV3-1 (or the pseudogene TRBV3-2) combines with J gene TRBJ2-4; 10 positions agree with TRBD1. With 4 bases clipped from V and 8 bases from J, the junction kept 5 bases outside the gene matches. This CDR3 contains 14 residues. CDR1 and CDR2 (germline): LGHDT, YNNKEL (reference sequence).

The CDR3 region is CASSRPLAGGYNEQFF. In nucleotides, the CDR3 is TGTGCCAGCAGCCGTCCCTTAGCGGGAGGGTACAATGAGCAGTTCTTC. The chain links TRBV5-6 to TRBJ2-1; the match to TRBD2 covers 11 bases. CDR3 length: 16 residues. With 4 bases clipped from V and 4 bases from J, the junction kept 7 bases outside the gene matches. The germline V gene has CDR1 SGHDT and CDR2 YYEEEE.

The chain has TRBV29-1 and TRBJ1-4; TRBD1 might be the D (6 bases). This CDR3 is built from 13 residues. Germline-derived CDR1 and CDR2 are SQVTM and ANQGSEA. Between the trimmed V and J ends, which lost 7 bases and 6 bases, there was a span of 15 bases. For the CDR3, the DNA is TGCAGCGGTGCAGGGGACGGGGATGAAAAACTGTTTTTT. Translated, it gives CSGAGDGDEKLFF.

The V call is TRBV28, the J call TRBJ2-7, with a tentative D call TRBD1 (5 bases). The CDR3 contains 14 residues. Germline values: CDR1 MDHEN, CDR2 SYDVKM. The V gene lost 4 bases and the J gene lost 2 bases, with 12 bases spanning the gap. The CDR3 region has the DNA TGTGCCAGCAGTTCGCAGGGAACGGCCTACGAGCAGTACGTC. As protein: CASSSQGTAYEQYV.

The CDR3 sequence is CASSSLRGRWGEQYF. The CDR3 DNA sequence: TGTGCCAGCAGTTCACTCAGGGGGCGATGGGGCGAGCAGTACTTC. V and J are TRBV28 and TRBJ2-7; TRBD1 matches 8 bases. Germline V CDR1 and CDR2: MDHEN, SYDVKM. Unmatched junction bases numbered 11, after V lost 4 bases and J lost 6 bases. This CDR3 contains 15 residues. Using reference TRBV28 and TRBJ2-7 for the parts outside the CDR3, the full variable domain is DVKVTQSSRYLVKRTGEKVFLECVQDMDHENMFWYRQDPGLGLRLIYFSYDVKMKEKGDIPEGYSVSREKKERFSLILESASTNQTSMYLCASSSLRGRWGEQYFGPGTRLTVT.

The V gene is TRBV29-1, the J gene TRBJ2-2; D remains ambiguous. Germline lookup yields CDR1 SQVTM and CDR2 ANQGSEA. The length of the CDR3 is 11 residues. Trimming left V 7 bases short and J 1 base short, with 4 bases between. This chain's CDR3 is CSAQNTGELFF. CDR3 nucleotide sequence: TGCAGCGCTCAGAACACCGGGGAGCTGTTTTTT.

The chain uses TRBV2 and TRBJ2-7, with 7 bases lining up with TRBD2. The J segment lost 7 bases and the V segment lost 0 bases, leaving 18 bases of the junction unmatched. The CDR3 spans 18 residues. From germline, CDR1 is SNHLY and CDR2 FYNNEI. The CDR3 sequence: CASSEALGRESPPWEQYV. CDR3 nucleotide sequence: TGTGCCAGCAGTGAAGCGCTTGGGAGGGAATCCCCGCCGTGGGAGCAGTACGTC.

For the CDR3, the DNA is TGTGCCAGCAAGGCGGACAGGACAATTGCCAAAAACATTCAGTACTTC. Translation gives CASKADRTIAKNIQYF. The rearrangement uses TRBV2 and TRBJ2-4, with 7 nucleotides matching TRBD1. The V segment lost 7 bases and the J segment 1 base; nucleotides outside the gene matches: 10. The CDR3 runs to 16 residues. Germline assignment: CDR1 SNHLY and CDR2 FYNNEI. Supplemented by reference TRBV2 and TRBJ2-4, the full variable domain reads EPEVTQTPSHQVTQMGQEVILRCVPISNHLYFYWYRQILGQKVEFLVSFYNNEISEKSEIFDDQFSVERPDGSNFTLKIRSTKLEDSAMYFCASKADRTIAKNIQYFGAGTRLSVL.

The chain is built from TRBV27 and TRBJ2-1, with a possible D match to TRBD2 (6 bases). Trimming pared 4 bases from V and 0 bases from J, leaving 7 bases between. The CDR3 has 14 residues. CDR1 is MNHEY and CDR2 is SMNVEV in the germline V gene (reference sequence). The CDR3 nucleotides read TGTGCCAGCAGTTGGACTAACTCCTACAATGAGCAGTTCTTC. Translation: CASSWTNSYNEQFF.

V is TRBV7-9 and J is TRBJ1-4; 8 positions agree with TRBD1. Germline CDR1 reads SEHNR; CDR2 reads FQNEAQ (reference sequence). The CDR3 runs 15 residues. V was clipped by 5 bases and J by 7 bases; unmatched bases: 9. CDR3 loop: CASSADRAKAEKLFF. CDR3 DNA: TGTGCCAGCAGCGCGGACAGGGCGAAAGCTGAAAAACTGTTTTTT.